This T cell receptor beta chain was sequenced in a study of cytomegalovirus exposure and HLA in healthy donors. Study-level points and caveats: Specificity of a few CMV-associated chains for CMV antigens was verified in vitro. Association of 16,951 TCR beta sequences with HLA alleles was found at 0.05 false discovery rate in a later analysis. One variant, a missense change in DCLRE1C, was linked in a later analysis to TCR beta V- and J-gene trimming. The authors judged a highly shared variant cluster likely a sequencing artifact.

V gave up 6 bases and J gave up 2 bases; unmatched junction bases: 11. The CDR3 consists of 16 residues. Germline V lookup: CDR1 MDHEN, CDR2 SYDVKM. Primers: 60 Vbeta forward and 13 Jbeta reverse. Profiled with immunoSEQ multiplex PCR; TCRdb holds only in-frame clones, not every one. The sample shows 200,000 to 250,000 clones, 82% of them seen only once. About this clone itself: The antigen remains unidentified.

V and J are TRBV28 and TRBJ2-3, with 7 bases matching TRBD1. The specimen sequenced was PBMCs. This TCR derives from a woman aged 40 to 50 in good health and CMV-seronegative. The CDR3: CASSQTGMVLTDTQYF. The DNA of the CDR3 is TGTGCCAGCAGCCAGACAGGGATGGTCCTCACAGATACGCAGTATTTT.